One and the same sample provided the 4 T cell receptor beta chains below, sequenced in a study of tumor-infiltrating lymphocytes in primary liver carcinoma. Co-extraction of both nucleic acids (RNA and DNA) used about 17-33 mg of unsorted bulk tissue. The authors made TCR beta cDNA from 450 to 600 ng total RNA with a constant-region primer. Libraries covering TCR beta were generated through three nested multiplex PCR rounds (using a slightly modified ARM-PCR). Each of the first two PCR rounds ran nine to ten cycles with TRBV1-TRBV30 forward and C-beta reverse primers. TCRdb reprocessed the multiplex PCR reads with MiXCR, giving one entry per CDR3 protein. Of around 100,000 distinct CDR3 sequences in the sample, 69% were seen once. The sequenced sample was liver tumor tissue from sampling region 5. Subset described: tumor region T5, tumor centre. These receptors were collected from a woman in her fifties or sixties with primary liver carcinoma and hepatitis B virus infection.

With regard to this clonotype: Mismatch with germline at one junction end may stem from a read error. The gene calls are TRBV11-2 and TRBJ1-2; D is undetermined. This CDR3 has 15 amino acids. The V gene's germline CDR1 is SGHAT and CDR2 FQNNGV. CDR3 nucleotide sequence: TGTGCCAGCAGCTTAGGGGAGGCCAGTGGCGGTGGCTACACCTTT. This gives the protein CASSLGEASGGGYTF.

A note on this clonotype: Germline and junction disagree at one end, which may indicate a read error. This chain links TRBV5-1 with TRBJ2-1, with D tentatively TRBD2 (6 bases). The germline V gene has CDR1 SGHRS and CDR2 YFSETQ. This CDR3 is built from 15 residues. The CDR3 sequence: CASSSGSFSYNEHFF. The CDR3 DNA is TGCGCCAGCAGCTCCGGGAGTTTCTCCTACAATGAGCATTTCTTC. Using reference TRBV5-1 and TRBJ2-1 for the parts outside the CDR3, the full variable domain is KAGVTQTPRYLIKTRGQQVTLSCSPISGHRSVSWYQQTPGQGLQFLFEYFSETQRNKGNFPGRFSGRQFSNSRSEMNVSTLELGDSALYLCASSSGSFSYNEHFFGPGTRLTVL.

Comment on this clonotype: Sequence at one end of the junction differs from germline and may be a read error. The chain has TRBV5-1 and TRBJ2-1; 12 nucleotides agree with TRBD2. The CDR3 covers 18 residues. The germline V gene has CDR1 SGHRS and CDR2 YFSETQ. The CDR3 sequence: CTSNLLLAGGSSNNEQFF. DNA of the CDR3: TGCACCAGCAACTTGTTGCTAGCGGGAGGGTCCAGCAACAATGAGCAGTTCTTC.

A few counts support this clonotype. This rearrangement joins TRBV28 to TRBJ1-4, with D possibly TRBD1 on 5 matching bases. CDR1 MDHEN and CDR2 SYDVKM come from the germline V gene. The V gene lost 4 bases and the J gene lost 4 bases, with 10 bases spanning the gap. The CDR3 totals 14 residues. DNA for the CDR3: TGTGCCAGCAGTTCTTCAGGGAGTAATGAAAAACTGTTTTTT. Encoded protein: CASSSSGSNEKLFF.